This T cell receptor (beta chain) was documented in a study of read filtering for tumor transcriptome and immune sequencing. Study findings and constraints: Approximately 80% of IR-seq clonotypes had one read, totaling about 3.5% of reads; RNA-seq: 74.6% and 44.6%. The sorted CD138-negative fraction was a mixed bone marrow immune population, not purified T cells.

This clonotype occurred many times. Its cognate antigen is unknown. From 300 to 450 ng of RNA, a library with molecular barcoded alpha/delta and beta/gamma adaptors was made. TCRdb redid the calling of the reads with MiXCR, one entry per CDR3 protein. The data contain roughly 46,000 distinct CDR3 sequences, roughly 12% of them singletons. At the time of active disease, bone marrow was collected from every patient. V lost 2 bases to trimming and J lost 6 bases, with 12 bases between them. The CDR3 sequence is 13 residues long. Germline CDR1 is SGHRS and CDR2 is YFSETQ. The specimen was a population of CD138-negative cells sorted from bone marrow. The chain couples TRBV5-1 to TRBJ2-7, with a possible D match to TRBD1 (6 bases). The TCR originated in a donor at least 40 years old with multiple myeloma. The CDR3 bases are TGCGCCAGCAGCTTTGGGGGCCAATTCGAGCAGTACTTC. Protein sequence: CASSFGGQFEQYF.